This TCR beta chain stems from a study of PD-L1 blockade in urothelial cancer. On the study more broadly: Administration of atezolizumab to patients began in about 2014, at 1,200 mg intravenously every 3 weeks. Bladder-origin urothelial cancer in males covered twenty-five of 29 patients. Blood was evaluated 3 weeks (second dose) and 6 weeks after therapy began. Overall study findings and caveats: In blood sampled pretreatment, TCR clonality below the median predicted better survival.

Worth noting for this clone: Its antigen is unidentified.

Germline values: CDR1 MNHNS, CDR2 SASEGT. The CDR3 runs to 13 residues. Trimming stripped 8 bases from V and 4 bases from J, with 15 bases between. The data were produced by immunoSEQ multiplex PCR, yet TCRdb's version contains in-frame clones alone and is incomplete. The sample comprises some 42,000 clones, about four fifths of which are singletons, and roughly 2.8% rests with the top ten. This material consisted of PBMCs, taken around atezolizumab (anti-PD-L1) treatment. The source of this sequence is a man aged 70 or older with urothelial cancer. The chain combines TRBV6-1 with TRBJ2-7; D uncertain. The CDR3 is CASQRIGWYEQYF. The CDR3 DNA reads TGTGCCAGCCAGAGGATCGGGTGGTACGAGCAGTACTTC.